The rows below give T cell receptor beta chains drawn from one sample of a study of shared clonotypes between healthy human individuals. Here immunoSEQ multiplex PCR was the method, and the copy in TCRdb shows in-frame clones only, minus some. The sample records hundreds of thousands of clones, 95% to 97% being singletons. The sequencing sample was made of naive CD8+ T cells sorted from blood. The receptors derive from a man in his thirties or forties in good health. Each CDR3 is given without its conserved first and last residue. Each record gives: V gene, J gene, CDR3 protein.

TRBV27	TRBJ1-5	ASSFQGLQPQH
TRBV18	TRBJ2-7	ASSFSGEDSYEQY
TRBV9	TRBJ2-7	ASSKGYEQY
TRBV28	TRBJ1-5	ASSPDASNQPQH
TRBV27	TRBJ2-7	TTRRGGAYEQY
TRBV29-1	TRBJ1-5	SVISGSGQPQH
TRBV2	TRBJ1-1	ASTTSQRGGTEAF
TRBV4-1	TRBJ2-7	ASSHLKGAHEQY
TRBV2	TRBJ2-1	ASIGTSGRLGEQF
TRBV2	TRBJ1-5	ASLRTPTQPQH
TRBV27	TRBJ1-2	ASSLSPGAFGYT
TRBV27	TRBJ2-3	ASSTYTDTQY
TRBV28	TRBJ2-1	ASSQLGGISYNEQF
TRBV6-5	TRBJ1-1	ASSPDRVEAF
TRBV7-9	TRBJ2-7	ASSTPGGGGASYEQY
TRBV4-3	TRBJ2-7	ASSQDRRGRVYEQY
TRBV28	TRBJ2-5	ASRDRGITGGRETQY
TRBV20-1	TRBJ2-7	SARLGYEQY
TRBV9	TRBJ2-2	ASSVTRGSTGELF
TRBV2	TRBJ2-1	ASSEALEYEQF
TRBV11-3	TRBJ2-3	ASSAESTDTQY
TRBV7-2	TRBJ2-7	ASSLGREQY
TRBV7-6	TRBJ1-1	ASSGQGLRF
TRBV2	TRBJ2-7	ASSVWLAEKYEQY
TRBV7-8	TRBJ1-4	ASSLADRGQEKLF
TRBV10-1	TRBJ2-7	ASSEGGEQY
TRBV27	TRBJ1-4	ASSPGSATNEKLF
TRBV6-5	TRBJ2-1	ASSYEDGEQF
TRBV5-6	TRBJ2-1	ASRLAGGRGEQF
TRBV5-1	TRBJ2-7	ASSRGRTAYEQY
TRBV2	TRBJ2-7	ATVPGTASYEQY
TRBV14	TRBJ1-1	ASSQGLDRDEEAF
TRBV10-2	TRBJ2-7	ASSDERGSNYEQY
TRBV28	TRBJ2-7	ASSLRDRGQYYEQY
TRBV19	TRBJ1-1	ASTTGLNTEAF
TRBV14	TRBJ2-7	ASSQTNSYEQY
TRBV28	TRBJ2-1	ASSSGVRPTNEQF
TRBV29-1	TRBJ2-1	SVAGTSGTHYNEQF
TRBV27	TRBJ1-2	ASSLSSGYGYT
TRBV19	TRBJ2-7	ASSITRRAYEQY
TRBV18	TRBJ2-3	ASSPPGTSYPSTDTQY
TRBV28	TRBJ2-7	ASSFGDRAYEQY
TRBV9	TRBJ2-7	ASSDTSGSYEQY
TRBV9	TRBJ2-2	ASSDLAGGPPTGELF
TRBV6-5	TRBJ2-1	ASSYIAGGQMDEQF
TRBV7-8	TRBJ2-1	ASSRDTYNEQF
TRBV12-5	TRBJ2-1	ASGNSYNEQF
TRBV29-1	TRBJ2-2	SVEDSQGLNTGELF
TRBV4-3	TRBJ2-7	ASSRDRTTYEQY
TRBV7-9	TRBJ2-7	ASSSQDTLSSYEQY
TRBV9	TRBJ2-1	ASSGRDTI
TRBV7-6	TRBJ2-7	ASRRAGRDYEQY
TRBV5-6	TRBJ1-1	ASSLPRGRATEAF
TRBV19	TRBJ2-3	ASSFGTARTQY
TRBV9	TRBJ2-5	ASSLGGQNYQETQY
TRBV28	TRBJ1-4	ASRDLGATNEKLF
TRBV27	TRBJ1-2	ASSLGTGFGYT